This T cell receptor beta chain was identified during a study of CD8 T cells in ankylosing spondylitis. Points from the study as a whole: Enrichment of disease-linked clones was reportedly significant in matched ankylosing spondylitis synovial fluid. A TCR beta motif of 7 to 9 highly homologous variants seemed to mark ankylosing spondylitis blood. Reactive arthritis synovial fluid and blood were previously reported to contain some motif variants.

Note on this clonotype: Its antigen is as yet unknown.

Each TCR beta library was made by quantitative 5'-RACE that incorporated molecular barcodes. TCRdb used MiXCR to reprocess the 5' RACE reads, holding one entry per CDR3 protein. The sample carries about 42,000 distinct CDR3 sequences, approximately 3.6% recorded once. CDR1 SGDLS and CDR2 YYNGEE come from the germline V gene. The length of the CDR3 is 12 residues. Trimming shortened V by 4 bases and J by 6 bases, and 9 bases separated the two germline ends. The TCR originated in a female donor with ankylosing spondylitis or in good health (not recorded which). Sequenced sample: blood, either unsorted or a sorted T cell fraction (not recorded which). The chain employs TRBV9 and TRBJ2-3; no firm D call. The CDR3 nucleotides are TGTGCCAGCAGCCTCCCAGGCGATACGCAGTATTTT. Its translation is CASSLPGDTQYF.